This entry lists 15 T cell receptor beta chains sequenced from one sample in a study of glioma-infiltrating T cells after dendritic cell vaccination (TCRdb year 2016). Read against the paper, the sample's time point label means: after dendritic cell vaccination, including at tumor progression/relapse. Library creation used the immunoSEQ multiplex PCR assay. TCRdb carries this immuneACCESS record with in-frame sequences only. Its versions omit some clonotypes, under half of them owing to an unresolved V gene in the studies checked, with the rest unexplained. The sample table lists more than 85,000 clones, 90% of them with a count of one. Together, the top ten hold 2.5% to 3.5% of the sample. This sample comprised blood, obtained after dendritic cell vaccination. The receptors derive from a human donor with glioblastoma.

This clone was observed once. The rearrangement uses TRBV2 and TRBJ1-2; TRBD1 matches 10 bases. The germline V gene encodes CDR1 SNHLY and CDR2 FYNNEI. Unmatched junction bases numbered 12, after V lost 11 bases and J lost 3 bases. This CDR3 is built from 15 residues. The CDR3 coding sequence is TGTGCCGGATCGGGACAGGGGAGGAGGTACTATGGCTACACCTTC. Translated, it gives CAGSGQGRRYYGYTF. Filled out from reference TRBV2 and TRBJ1-2, the complete variable domain reads EPEVTQTPSHQVTQMGQEVILRCVPISNHLYFYWYRQILGQKVEFLVSFYNNEISEKSEIFDDQFSVERPDGSNFTLKIRSTKLEDSAMYFCAGSGQGRRYYGYTFGSGTRLTVV.

The chain is built from TRBV5-1 and TRBJ2-1, with D tentatively TRBD2 (5 bases). The V end was cut by 1 base, the J end by 3 bases, with 11 bases between. The CDR3 runs to 15 residues. CDR1 is SGHRS and CDR2 is YFSETQ in the germline V gene. In nucleotides, the CDR3 is TGCGCCAGCAGCTTGAGGGCGGGCCGCTACAATGAGCAGTTCTTC. This encodes CASSLRAGRYNEQFF.

The gene calls are TRBV6-1 and TRBJ1-1; D is unclear. The CDR3 spans 13 residues. CDR1 is MNHNS, CDR2 SASEGT, per germline. The ends were cut back, 2 bases at V and 1 base at J, with 5 bases in the middle. CDR3 protein: CASSEIRNTEAFF. In DNA, the CDR3 is TGTGCCAGCAGTGAAATCAGGAACACTGAAGCTTTCTTT.

J is TRBJ2-3 and V is TRBV14; D might be TRBD2 (6 bases). This CDR3 region has 14 residues. Germline assignment: CDR1 SGHDN and CDR2 FVKESK. Trimming took 6 bases from V and 7 from J, leaving 17 bases between them. For the CDR3, the DNA is TGTGCCAGCAGAAGGGACTCGCCTCGAAATACGCAGTATTTT. It codes for CASRRDSPRNTQYF.

The J gene is TRBJ2-4, the V gene TRBV15, with TRBD2 identical over 7 bases. The CDR3 sequence is 14 residues long. The germline V gene has CDR1 LNHNV and CDR2 YYDKDF (reference sequence). The V gene end was trimmed by 3 bases and the J gene end by 7 bases; junction bases not matched to a gene: 6. The CDR3 DNA is TGTGCCACCAGCAGCCGCGGGAGCGGGAACATTCAGTACTTC. This sequence encodes CATSSRGSGNIQYF.

V and J are TRBV12-5 and TRBJ1-1; tentatively, D is TRBD1 (5 bases). The CDR3 covers 14 residues. The germline CDR1 and CDR2 sequences are LGHNT and FRNRAP. V gave up 1 base and J gave up 0 bases, with 6 bases separating them. The CDR3 bases are TGTGCTAGTGGTTTGGGACAGATGAACACTGAAGCTTTCTTT. As protein: CASGLGQMNTEAFF.

The CDR3 region is CASAGGGTDEKLFF. The DNA for the CDR3 is TGTGCCTCCGCCGGGGGGGGGACGGATGAAAAACTGTTTTTT. The chain links TRBV2 to TRBJ1-4; a weak D match, TRBD1 (5 bases). Germline CDR1 SNHLY, CDR2 FYNNEI. With 11 bases removed from V and 6 bases from J, the gap between germline ends came to 19 bases. This CDR3 has 14 amino acids.

In this sample, this clone turned up a few times. This CDR3 reads CSVSGGVTDTQYF. In nucleotides, the CDR3 is TGCAGCGTGTCCGGGGGAGTCACAGATACGCAGTATTTT. The gene calls are TRBV29-1 and TRBJ2-3; D might be TRBD2 (6 bases). Between the trimmed V and J ends, which lost 6 bases and 2 bases, there was a span of 12 bases. Germline assignment: CDR1 SQVTM and CDR2 ANQGSEA. The CDR3 runs to 13 residues.

The chain joins TRBV30 to TRBJ2-5; TRBD1 matches 10 bases. V dropped 5 bases and J dropped 5; count of bases not matched to a gene: 11. The length of the CDR3 is 15 residues. Germline-derived CDR1 and CDR2 are GTSNPN and SVGIG (reference sequence). CDR3 loop: CAWGDRDRGGETQYF. The CDR3 region has the DNA TGTGCCTGGGGGGACCGGGACAGGGGAGGGGAGACCCAGTACTTC. Using reference TRBV30 and TRBJ2-5 for the parts outside the CDR3, the full variable domain is SQTIHQWPATLVQPVGSPLSLECTVEGTSNPNLYWYRQAAGRGLQLLFYSVGIGQISSEVPQNLSASRPQDRQFILSSKKLLLSDSGFYLCAWGDRDRGGETQYFGPGTRLLVL.

The rearrangement joins TRBV27 to TRBJ2-7; 9 bases line up with TRBD2. CDR3 length equals 15 residues. The germline V gene encodes CDR1 MNHEY and CDR2 SMNVEV (reference sequence). With 6 bases clipped from V and 2 bases from J, the junction kept 8 bases outside the gene matches. In DNA, the CDR3 is TGTGCCAGCAGCTTAGCGGGAGAAGGGGCCTACGAGCAGTACTTC. It encodes CASSLAGEGAYEQYF.

This chain connects TRBV27 to TRBJ1-5, with D perhaps matching TRBD1 (6 bases). This CDR3 is 15 amino acids long. CDR1 and CDR2 (germline): MNHEY, SMNVEV (reference sequence). Deletions cut 3 bases from V and 1 base from J, with 10 bases between. This CDR3 is CASSLDRKSNQPQHF. The CDR3 coding sequence is TGTGCCAGCAGTTTGGACAGAAAAAGCAATCAGCCCCAGCATTTT.

The chain uses TRBV2 and TRBJ1-2; 7 bases line up with TRBD1. This CDR3 spans 13 amino acids. Trimming took 5 bases from V and 8 from J; bases not matched to a gene: 8. Germline assignment: CDR1 SNHLY and CDR2 FYNNEI. The CDR3 nucleotides are TGTGCCAGCAGTCCAACAGGGGTATGGGGCTACACCTTC. Protein product: CASSPTGVWGYTF.

The J gene is TRBJ2-7, the V gene TRBV19; 7 bases are a match to TRBD2. In germline, CDR1 is LNHDA, CDR2 SQIVND (reference sequence). V dropped 5 bases and J dropped 2; count of bases not matched to a gene: 12. The CDR3 runs 16 residues. CDR3 amino acids: CASSGAGASLTYEQYF. CDR3 DNA: TGTGCCAGTAGTGGCGCGGGAGCTTCCCTTACCTACGAGCAGTACTTC.

The J gene is TRBJ2-5, the V gene TRBV10-2; 8 bases align to TRBD2. J was trimmed by 2 bases and V by 2 bases; bases with no gene match: 16. The CDR3 has 19 amino acids. The germline gives CDR1 WSHSY, CDR2 SAAADI. This chain's CDR3 is CASSEALAGSVGGQETQYF. As DNA, the CDR3 is TGCGCCAGCAGTGAGGCGCTAGCGGGCTCAGTTGGGGGTCAAGAGACCCAGTACTTC.

The chain uses TRBV18 and TRBJ2-7; TRBD2 matches 8 bases. Trimming removed 2 bases from V and 5 bases from J; junction bases left unmatched: 11. Germline-derived CDR1 and CDR2 are KGHSH and LQKENI. This CDR3 is built from 16 residues. The CDR3 loop is CASSPGGSSGPNEQYF. CDR3 sequence (DNA): TGTGCCAGCTCACCAGGAGGGTCTAGCGGGCCTAACGAGCAGTACTTC.